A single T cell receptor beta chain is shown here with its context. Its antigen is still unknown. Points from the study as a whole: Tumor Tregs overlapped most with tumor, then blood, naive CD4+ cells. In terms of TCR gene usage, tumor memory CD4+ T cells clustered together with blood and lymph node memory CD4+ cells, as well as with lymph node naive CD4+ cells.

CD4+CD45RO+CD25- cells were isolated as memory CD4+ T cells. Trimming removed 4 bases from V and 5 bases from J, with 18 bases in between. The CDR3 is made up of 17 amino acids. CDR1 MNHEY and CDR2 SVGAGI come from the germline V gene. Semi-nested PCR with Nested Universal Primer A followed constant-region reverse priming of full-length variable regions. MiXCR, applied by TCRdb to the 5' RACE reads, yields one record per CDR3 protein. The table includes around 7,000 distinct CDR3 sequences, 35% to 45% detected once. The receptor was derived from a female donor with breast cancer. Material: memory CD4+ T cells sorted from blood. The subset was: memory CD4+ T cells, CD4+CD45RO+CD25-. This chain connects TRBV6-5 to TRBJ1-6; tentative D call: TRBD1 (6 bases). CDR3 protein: CASSCETGSQDNSPLHF. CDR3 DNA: TGTGCCAGCAGTTGCGAAACAGGGAGTCAGGATAATTCACCCCTCCACTTT.